Many counts were recorded for the clone carrying this T cell receptor (beta chain). Each CDR3 protein is one row after TCRdb ran MiXCR on the 5' RACE reads. This sample has about 69,000 distinct CDR3 sequences, with less than 6% found just once. The data belong to a study of CD8 T cells in ankylosing spondylitis. Germline V gene lookup returns CDR1 LGHDT and CDR2 YNNKEL (reference sequence). This CDR3 has 15 residues. Unmatched junction bases numbered 8, after V lost 2 bases and J lost 10 bases. This receptor was taken from a male donor with ankylosing spondylitis or in good health (not recorded which). This chain uses TRBV3-1 with TRBJ1-6, with 7 bases aligning to TRBD1. Sample: blood, either unsorted or a sorted T cell fraction (not recorded which). The CDR3 here is CASSQSSQGQSPLHF. The DNA of the CDR3 is TGTGCCAGCAGCCAATCGTCACAGGGGCAATCACCCCTCCACTTT. The full variable domain, in which reference TRBV3-1 and TRBJ1-6 provide the parts outside the CDR3, is DTAVSQTPKYLVTQMGNDKSIKCEQNLGHDTMYWYKQDSKKFLKIMFSYNNKELIINETVPNRFSPKSPDKAHLNLHINSLELGDSAVYFCASSQSSQGQSPLHFGNGTRLTVT.